The sequence of this TCR beta chain was determined in a study of neurological immune-mediated disorders. This clonotype was seen repeatedly, ten times or more. TCRdb ran MiXCR on the 5' RACE reads and lists one entry per CDR3 protein. Among about 29,000 distinct CDR3 sequences listed, 2.5% to 4% were seen once. Germline V lookup: CDR1 SGHRS, CDR2 YFSETQ. The V and J ends lost 1 base and 2 bases respectively, with 14 bases between them. The CDR3 loop spans 16 amino acids. The TCR sequence derives from a woman in her twenties or thirties with multiple sclerosis. This chain joins TRBV5-1 and TRBJ2-3; the D gene is possibly TRBD2 (6 bases). The specimen sequenced was PBMCs. CDR3 in amino acids: CASSLNFGTSTDTQYF. In nucleotides, the CDR3 is TGCGCCAGCAGCTTGAACTTCGGGACTTCCACAGATACGCAGTATTTT.